This entry lists 21 T cell receptor beta chains sequenced from one sample in a study of PD-1 blockade in mismatch repair-deficient tumors. Only in-frame clones appear in the TCRdb table, and some are missing; sequencing was by immunoSEQ multiplex PCR. This repertoire shows roughly 34,000 clones, approximately 80% found once; its top ten account for 3% to 4%. The input for sequencing was PBMCs, taken less than 7 weeks after starting pembrolizumab. These receptors all come from an adult with mismatch repair-deficient cancer.

This chain connects TRBV19 to TRBJ2-2, with 11 bases lining up with TRBD2. V lost 3 bases to trimming and J lost 6 bases; unmatched junction nucleotides: 6. The germline V gene has CDR1 LNHDA and CDR2 SQIVND (reference sequence). The CDR3 runs 16 residues. The CDR3 nucleotides are TGTGCCAGTAGTATCGACAAACTAGCGGGAGCCGGGGAGCTGTTTTTT. Translated, it gives CASSIDKLAGAGELFF.

This sequence joins TRBV5-4 and TRBJ2-3, with D possibly TRBD2 on 5 matching bases. V lost 1 base, J lost 4 bases, and 13 bases lay in between. Germline CDR1 and CDR2: SGHNT and YYREEE (reference sequence). The CDR3 is 15 residues long. The CDR3 spells CASSLKLGYADTQYF. DNA of the CDR3: TGTGCCAGCAGCTTGAAACTAGGTTATGCAGATACGCAGTATTTT.

This chain links TRBV2 with TRBJ1-2; D unresolved. This CDR3 has 16 amino acids. V gave up 5 bases and J gave up 7 bases, with 23 bases separating them. The germline V gene has CDR1 SNHLY and CDR2 FYNNEI. CDR3 residues: CASSRDQVPREGGYTF. CDR3 nucleotide sequence: TGTGCCAGCAGTAGGGATCAGGTCCCAAGAGAGGGTGGCTACACCTTC.

The chain carries TRBV2 and TRBJ1-1; TRBD1 matches 7 bases. Unmatched junction bases numbered 6, after V lost 5 bases and J lost 0 bases. Germline loops: CDR1 SNHLY, CDR2 FYNNEI. The CDR3 is 15 amino acids. The CDR3 DNA follows: TGTGCCAGCAGTAAAGGACAGGTGATGAACACTGAAGCTTTCTTT. Translating it yields CASSKGQVMNTEAFF. Based on the CDR3 plus reference TRBV2 and TRBJ1-1, the full variable domain is EPEVTQTPSHQVTQMGQEVILRCVPISNHLYFYWYRQILGQKVEFLVSFYNNEISEKSEIFDDQFSVERPDGSNFTLKIRSTKLEDSAMYFCASSKGQVMNTEAFFGQGTRLTVV.

This chain uses TRBV14 with TRBJ2-1; 7 bases are a match to TRBD2. This CDR3 region has 13 residues. Germline CDR1 is SGHDN and CDR2 is FVKESK. The V and J ends lost 4 bases and 9 bases, in that order; junction bases with no gene match: 6. Written as DNA, the CDR3 is TGTGCCAGCAGCCTGTCACTAGCGTCTGAGCAGTTCTTC. Its translation is CASSLSLASEQFF.

The J gene is TRBJ1-1, the V gene TRBV28, with TRBD1 identical over 12 bases. The junction had 10 bases not matched to a gene; V was cut back by 2 bases and J by 12 bases. CDR3 length equals 15 residues. Germline V CDR1 and CDR2: MDHEN, SYDVKM. The CDR3 DNA follows: TGTGCCAGCAGTTTACCTCGTGGGACAGGGGGCGTTTCTTTCTTT. Its protein product is CASSLPRGTGGVSFF.

The rearrangement joins TRBV5-1 to TRBJ1-1; D might be TRBD1 (6 bases). Trimming removed 3 bases at V and 1 base at J, with 10 bases between. The CDR3 consists of 14 residues. Germline V lookup: CDR1 SGHRS, CDR2 YFSETQ. CDR3 sequence (DNA): TGCGCCAGCAGCTCCCAGACAGGGAACACTGAAGCTTTCTTT. It is translated as CASSSQTGNTEAFF. Full variable domain (outside the CDR3, taken from reference TRBV5-1 and TRBJ1-1): KAGVTQTPRYLIKTRGQQVTLSCSPISGHRSVSWYQQTPGQGLQFLFEYFSETQRNKGNFPGRFSGRQFSNSRSEMNVSTLELGDSALYLCASSSQTGNTEAFFGQGTRLTVV.

V is TRBV28 and J is TRBJ2-3; TRBD2 matches at 8 bases. The CDR3 length is 15 residues. Looked up from germline, CDR1 is MDHEN and CDR2 is SYDVKM. After removal of 2 bases from V and 4 bases from J, the junction contained 5 bases not matched to a gene. The CDR3 sequence is CASSLPGLEADTQYF. CDR3 DNA sequence: TGTGCCAGCAGTTTACCGGGACTAGAGGCAGATACGCAGTATTTT.

The V and J genes are TRBV27 and TRBJ2-7; 10 nucleotides align to TRBD2. V lost 5 bases to trimming and J lost 2 bases; unmatched junction nucleotides: 12. Germline V lookup: CDR1 MNHEY, CDR2 SMNVEV (reference sequence). The CDR3 consists of 17 residues. CDR3 region: CASSRRAGTSAAYEQYF. The CDR3 DNA follows: TGTGCCAGCAGTCGAAGAGCGGGGACTAGCGCCGCCTACGAGCAGTACTTC.

This chain connects TRBV19 to TRBJ2-7; D may be TRBD1 (6 bases). CDR1 LNHDA and CDR2 SQIVND come from the germline V gene (reference sequence). The CDR3 length is 16 residues. V was shortened by 1 base and J by 2 bases, with 15 bases between the two germline ends. The chain's CDR3 is CASSIGGQFPTYEQYF. CDR3 coding DNA: TGTGCCAGTAGTATAGGGGGACAATTCCCGACCTACGAGCAGTACTTC.

The chain links TRBV7-2 to TRBJ1-3; D may be TRBD1 (5 bases). Germline values: CDR1 SGHTA, CDR2 FQGNSA. This CDR3 has 15 residues. V lost 2 bases and J lost 4, with 12 bases in between. This chain's CDR3 is CASSLQGASGNTIYF. For the CDR3, the DNA is TGTGCCAGCAGCTTACAGGGCGCCTCCGGAAACACCATATATTTT.

The V and J genes are TRBV2 and TRBJ1-2, with 8 nucleotides matching TRBD1. After removal of 7 bases from V and 8 bases from J, the junction contained 12 bases not matched to a gene. This CDR3 is 14 amino acids long. The germline V gene has CDR1 SNHLY and CDR2 FYNNEI. The CDR3 protein is CASTILGQGLGYTF. CDR3 nucleotide sequence: TGTGCCAGCACGATTTTAGGACAGGGTTTAGGCTACACCTTC. Supplemented by reference TRBV2 and TRBJ1-2, the full variable domain reads EPEVTQTPSHQVTQMGQEVILRCVPISNHLYFYWYRQILGQKVEFLVSFYNNEISEKSEIFDDQFSVERPDGSNFTLKIRSTKLEDSAMYFCASTILGQGLGYTFGSGTRLTVV.

The count of this clone is one. The chain couples TRBV19 to TRBJ1-5; the D is unclear. The CDR3 runs 17 residues. The germline gives CDR1 LNHDA, CDR2 SQIVND (reference sequence). V was trimmed by 3 bases and J by 0 bases, leaving 15 bases between them. In DNA form, the CDR3 reads TGTGCCAGTAGTATTTCAGGTTGGCAGGTTAGCAATCAGCCCCAGCATTTT. Translating it yields CASSISGWQVSNQPQHF. Variable domain in full (rest from reference TRBV19 and TRBJ1-5): DGGITQSPKYLFRKEGQNVTLSCEQNLNHDAMYWYRQDPGQGLRLIYYSQIVNDFQKGDIAEGYSVSREKKESFPLTVTSAQKNPTAFYLCASSISGWQVSNQPQHFGDGTRLSIL.

The V gene is TRBV7-3, the J gene TRBJ2-3, with no clear D. The V end was cut by 5 bases, the J end by 6 bases, with 9 bases between. Germline CDR1 and CDR2: SGHTA and FQGTGA. The CDR3 totals 12 residues. Here the CDR3 DNA reads TGTGCCAGCAGCGTCACTGCGGATACGCAGTATTTT. The encoded protein is CASSVTADTQYF.

CDR3 nucleotide sequence: TGCAGCGTCCGTACAGGAACCCCTAACTATGGCTACACCTTC. The encoded protein is CSVRTGTPNYGYTF. The V gene is TRBV29-1, the J gene TRBJ1-2, with D perhaps matching TRBD1 (5 bases). Trimming left V 6 bases short and J 0 bases short, with 14 bases between. Germline lookup yields CDR1 SQVTM and CDR2 ANQGSEA. The CDR3 extends over 14 amino acids.

The chain uses TRBV6-1 and TRBJ2-1; the match to TRBD2 covers 7 bases. CDR3 size: 15 residues. The J segment lost 4 bases and the V segment lost 3 bases, leaving 6 bases of the junction unmatched. Looked up from germline, CDR1 is MNHNS and CDR2 is SASEGT. As DNA, the CDR3 is TGTGCCAGCAGTGAGGGGGAGGGACCTTACAATGAGCAGTTCTTC. Its protein product is CASSEGEGPYNEQFF.

The chain couples TRBV7-9 to TRBJ2-1, with 12 bases lining up with TRBD2. The trim removed 1 base at V and 10 bases at J, leaving 8 bases unmatched. This CDR3 is 16 amino acids long. Germline V gene data show CDR1 as SEHNR and CDR2 as FQNEAQ (reference sequence). CDR3 loop: CASSLDASGRAGEQFF. DNA of the CDR3: TGTGCCAGCAGCTTAGACGCTAGCGGGAGGGCCGGCGAGCAGTTCTTC.

The chain has TRBV19 and TRBJ1-1; D is possibly TRBD1 (5 bases). CDR3 length equals 15 residues. Between the trimmed V and J ends, which lost 4 bases and 1 base, there was a span of 13 bases. The germline CDR1 and CDR2 sequences are LNHDA and SQIVND (reference sequence). The CDR3 nucleotides read TGTGCCAGTAGTAGACAGTCCTCGGGGAACACTGAAGCTTTCTTT. This gives the protein CASSRQSSGNTEAFF.

This chain uses TRBV6-4 with TRBJ2-7, with 9 bases lining up with TRBD1. This CDR3 has 13 residues. Germline V CDR1 and CDR2: MRHNA, SNTAGT. V dropped 7 bases and J dropped 5; count of bases not matched to a gene: 6. This chain's CDR3 is CASTEWTGDEQYF. CDR3 bases: TGTGCCAGCACCGAGTGGACAGGGGACGAGCAGTACTTC.

The gene calls are TRBV18 and TRBJ1-4, with 10 bases lining up with TRBD1. The CDR3 extends over 15 amino acids. Germline trimming cut 3 bases from V and 5 bases from J; bases unmatched to any gene: 3. The V gene's germline CDR1 is KGHSH and CDR2 LQKENI. In nucleotides, the CDR3 is TGTGCCAGCTCACCTATGGGACAGGGGAATGAAAAACTGTTTTTT. Residues: CASSPMGQGNEKLFF. Full variable domain (missing parts from reference TRBV18 and TRBJ1-4): NAGVMQNPRHLVRRRGQEARLRCSPMKGHSHVYWYRQLPEEGLKFMVYLQKENIIDESGMPKERFSAEFPKEGPSILRIQQVVRGDSAAYFCASSPMGQGNEKLFFGSGTQLSVL.

The chain uses TRBV5-1 and TRBJ2-3; 12 bases are a match to TRBD2. CDR3 length: 15 residues. V was pared by 4 bases and J by 6 bases, with 6 bases of the junction left unmatched. CDR1 SGHRS and CDR2 YFSETQ come from the germline V gene. The CDR3 nucleotides read TGCGCCAGCAGCCCCACGACTAGCGGGAGTGATACGCAGTATTTT. Its protein product is CASSPTTSGSDTQYF.